One sample yielded the 11 T cell receptor beta chains listed below, sequenced in a study of CD8+ T cells in alopecia areata. Extraction and reverse transcription of RNA yielded cDNA as the sequencing template. Profiling relied on immunoSEQ multiplex PCR, and the TCRdb table lists in-frame clones only, not all of them. This table has over 14,000 clones, 45% to 60% appearing once. Both peripheral blood and punch biopsies of lesional scalp skin were obtained from patients who had alopecia areata. Here the sequenced sample was skin, taken at week 0. These receptor sequences come from a human donor with alopecia areata.

In its sample, this clone was seen a few times. The chain has TRBV4-1 and TRBJ2-7; TRBD1 matches at 9 bases. The CDR3 runs to 16 residues. After removal of 4 bases from V and 3 bases from J, the junction contained 10 bases not matched to a gene. In germline, CDR1 is MGHRA, CDR2 YSYEKL. CDR3 residues: CASSPFRQGENYEQYF. CDR3 sequence (DNA): TGCGCCAGCAGCCCATTTCGACAGGGGGAAAACTACGAGCAGTACTTC.

This chain connects TRBV30 to TRBJ2-1; 8 bases agree with TRBD1. The CDR3 loop spans 17 amino acids. Per germline, CDR1 GTSNPN and CDR2 SVGIG (reference sequence). The V segment lost 2 bases and the J segment 0 bases; nucleotides outside the gene matches: 9. CDR3 residues: CAWSPGTGGISYNEQFF. The CDR3 coding sequence is TGTGCCTGGAGTCCCGGGACAGGCGGTATCTCCTACAATGAGCAGTTCTTC.

The chain is built from TRBV5-4 and TRBJ2-5, with unresolved D. The germline V gene has CDR1 SGHNT and CDR2 YYREEE (reference sequence). This CDR3 comprises 16 residues. V was clipped by 2 bases and J by 1 base, with 15 bases between them. The CDR3 DNA follows: TGTGCCAGCAGCTTAGGGTTTAGTTTACTCCAAGAGACCCAGTACTTC. It is translated as CASSLGFSLLQETQYF. Drawing the rest from reference TRBV5-4 and TRBJ2-5, the complete variable domain is ETGVTQSPTHLIKTRGQQVTLRCSSQSGHNTVSWYQQALGQGPQFIFQYYREEENGRGNFPPRFSGLQFPNYSSELNVNALELDDSALYLCASSLGFSLLQETQYFGPGTRLLVL.

V usage is TRBV7-2 and J usage is TRBJ1-2; TRBD1 is a possible D gene (5 bases). Trimming removed 3 bases at V and 8 bases at J, with 16 bases between. The CDR3 totals 14 residues. Germline V CDR1 and CDR2: SGHTA, FQGNSA. The CDR3 nucleotides are TGTGCCAGCAGCTTTGACAGTTTCTCGAAGGGCTACACCTTC. Encoded protein: CASSFDSFSKGYTF. The complete variable domain, with remaining parts taken from reference TRBV7-2 and TRBJ1-2, reads GAGVSQSPSNKVTEKGKDVELRCDPISGHTALYWYRQSLGQGLEFLIYFQGNSAPDKSGLPSDRFSAERTGGSVSTLTIQRTQQEDSAVYLCASSFDSFSKGYTFGSGTRLTVV.

Worth noting for this clone: The same CDR3 can be traced to other DNA sequences in this sample. The chain links TRBV5-1 to TRBJ2-6; D is uncertain. The CDR3 is made up of 15 amino acids. Between the trimmed V and J ends, which lost 3 bases and 0 bases, there was a span of 7 bases. CDR1 and CDR2 from the germline V gene are SGHRS and YFSETQ. In nucleotides, the CDR3 is TGCGCCAGCAGCTCCGACACCTCTGGGGCCAACGTCCTGACTTTC. Translation gives CASSSDTSGANVLTF.

This clone occurred a few times. The chain has TRBV5-1 and TRBJ2-3, with unresolved D. The CDR3 totals 13 residues. CDR1 is SGHRS, CDR2 YFSETQ, per germline. Trimming pared 3 bases from V and 1 base from J, leaving 6 bases between. CDR3 residues: CASSSGGTDTQYF. In DNA, the CDR3 is TGCGCCAGCAGCTCCGGAGGCACAGATACGCAGTATTTT.

The rearrangement links TRBV4-1 to TRBJ1-2; TRBD1 agrees at 7 bases. The germline V gene has CDR1 MGHRA and CDR2 YSYEKL. This CDR3 comprises 15 residues. V gave up 4 bases and J gave up 2 bases; unmatched junction bases: 7. The CDR3: CASSPRDRSNYGYTF. CDR3 coding DNA: TGCGCCAGCAGCCCCAGGGACAGAAGCAACTATGGCTACACCTTC.

The chain combines TRBV7-2 with TRBJ2-7; 10 bases line up with TRBD2. Losses at the gene ends were 4 bases for V and 7 bases for J; bases not matched to a gene: 13. Germline V lookup: CDR1 SGHTA, CDR2 FQGNSA. The CDR3 loop spans 16 amino acids. This chain's CDR3 is CASSSERGGPPGEQYF. The CDR3 DNA reads as TGTGCCAGCAGCTCCGAGCGGGGGGGCCCCCCAGGGGAGCAGTACTTC.

The J gene is TRBJ1-4, the V gene TRBV9, with 9 positions matching TRBD1. The V gene's germline CDR1 is SGDLS and CDR2 YYNGEE. J was trimmed by 4 bases and V by 3 bases; bases with no gene match: 4. The CDR3 totals 15 residues. DNA of the CDR3: TGTGCCAGCAGCGCGGGACAGGGAGATAATGAAAAACTGTTTTTT. Protein sequence: CASSAGQGDNEKLFF.

The V and J genes are TRBV6-1 and TRBJ2-5, with D tentatively TRBD1 (5 bases). The tail of the sequence fits TRBJ2-7 better, so the J call may be wrong. This CDR3 is built from 12 residues. The germline V gene encodes CDR1 MNHNS and CDR2 SASEGT. The CDR3: CASWLKGYEQYF. The CDR3 coding sequence is TGTGCCAGCTGGCTGAAGGGGTACGAGCAGTACTTC.

CDR3 amino acids: CASSRRTGRGQETQYF. CDR3 nucleotide sequence: TGTGCCAGCTCAAGAAGGACAGGCAGGGGGCAAGAGACCCAGTACTTC. The chain uses TRBV18 and TRBJ2-5; 7 nucleotides match TRBD1. The length of the CDR3 is 16 residues. Germline trimming cut 5 bases from V and 2 bases from J; bases unmatched to any gene: 11. Germline V gene sequence: CDR1 KGHSH, CDR2 LQKENI.